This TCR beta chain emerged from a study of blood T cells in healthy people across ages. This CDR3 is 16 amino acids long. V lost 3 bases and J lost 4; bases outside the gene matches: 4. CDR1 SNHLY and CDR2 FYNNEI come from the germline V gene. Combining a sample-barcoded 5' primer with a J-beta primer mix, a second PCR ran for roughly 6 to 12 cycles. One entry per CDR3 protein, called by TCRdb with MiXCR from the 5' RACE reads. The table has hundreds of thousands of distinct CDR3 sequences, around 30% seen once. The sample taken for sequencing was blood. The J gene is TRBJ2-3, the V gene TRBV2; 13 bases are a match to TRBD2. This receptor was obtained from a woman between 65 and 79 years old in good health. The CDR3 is CASSDGTSGTADTQYF. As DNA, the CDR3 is TGTGCCAGCAGTGATGGGACTAGCGGGACCGCAGATACGCAGTATTTT.